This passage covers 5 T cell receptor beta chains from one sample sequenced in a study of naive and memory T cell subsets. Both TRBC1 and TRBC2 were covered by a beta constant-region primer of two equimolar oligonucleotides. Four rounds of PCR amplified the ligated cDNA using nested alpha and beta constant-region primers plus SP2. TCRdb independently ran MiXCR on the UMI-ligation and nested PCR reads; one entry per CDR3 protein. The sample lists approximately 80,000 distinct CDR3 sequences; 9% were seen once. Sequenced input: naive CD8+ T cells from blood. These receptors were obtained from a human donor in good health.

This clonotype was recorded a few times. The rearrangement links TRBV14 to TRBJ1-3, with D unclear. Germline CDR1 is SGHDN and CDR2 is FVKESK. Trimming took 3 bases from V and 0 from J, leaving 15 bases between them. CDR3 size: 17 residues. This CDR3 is CASSHALGASSGNTIYF. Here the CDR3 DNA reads TGTGCCAGCAGCCACGCGCTAGGAGCCAGCTCTGGAAACACCATATATTTT.

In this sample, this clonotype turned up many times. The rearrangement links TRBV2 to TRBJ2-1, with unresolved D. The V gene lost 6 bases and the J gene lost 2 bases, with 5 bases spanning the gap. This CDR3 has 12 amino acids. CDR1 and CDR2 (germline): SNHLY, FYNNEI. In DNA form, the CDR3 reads TGTGCCAGCAGGGGAACCTACAATGAGCAGTTCTTC. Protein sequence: CASRGTYNEQFF.

CDR3 DNA sequence: TGTGCCAGCAGCTCCCGGGACGGAACCTCCTACAATGAGCAGTTCTTC. Translated: CASSSRDGTSYNEQFF. This rearrangement joins TRBV13 to TRBJ2-1; D is tentatively TRBD1 or TRBD2 (5 bases each). CDR3 length: 16 amino acids. Germline CDR1 is PRHDT and CDR2 is FYEKMQ (reference sequence). Trimming stripped 4 bases from V and 0 bases from J, with 13 bases between.

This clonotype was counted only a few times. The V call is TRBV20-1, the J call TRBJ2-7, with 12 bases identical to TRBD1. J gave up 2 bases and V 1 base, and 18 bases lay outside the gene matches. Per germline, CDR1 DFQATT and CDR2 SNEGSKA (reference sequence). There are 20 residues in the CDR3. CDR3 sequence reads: CSARGGGTGGLAGSAYEQYF. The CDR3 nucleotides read TGCAGTGCTAGAGGAGGCGGGACAGGGGGCCTGGCGGGATCCGCCTACGAGCAGTACTTC.

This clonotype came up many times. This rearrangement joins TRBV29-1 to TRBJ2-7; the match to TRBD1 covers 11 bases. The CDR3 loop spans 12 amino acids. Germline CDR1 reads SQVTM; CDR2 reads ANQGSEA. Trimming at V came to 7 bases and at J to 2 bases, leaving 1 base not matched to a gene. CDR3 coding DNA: TGCAGCGCGGGACAGGGGGCCTACGAGCAGTACTTC. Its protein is CSAGQGAYEQYF.